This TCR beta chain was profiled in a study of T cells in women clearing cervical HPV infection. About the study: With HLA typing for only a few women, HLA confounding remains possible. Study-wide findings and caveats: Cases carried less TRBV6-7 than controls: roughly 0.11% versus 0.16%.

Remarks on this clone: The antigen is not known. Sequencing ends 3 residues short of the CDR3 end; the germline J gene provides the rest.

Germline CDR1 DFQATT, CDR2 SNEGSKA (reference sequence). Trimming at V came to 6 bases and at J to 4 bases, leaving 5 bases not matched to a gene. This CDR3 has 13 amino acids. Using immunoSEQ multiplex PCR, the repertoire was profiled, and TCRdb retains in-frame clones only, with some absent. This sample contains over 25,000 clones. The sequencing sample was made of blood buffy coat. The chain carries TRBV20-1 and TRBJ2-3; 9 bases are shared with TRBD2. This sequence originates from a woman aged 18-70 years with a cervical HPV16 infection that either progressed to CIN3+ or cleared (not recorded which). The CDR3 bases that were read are TGCAGTGCCAAAAGGACTAGCGCAGATACG. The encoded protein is CSAKRTSADT. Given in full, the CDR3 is CSAKRTSADTQYF.